The next 29 T cell receptor beta chains were all read from a single sample in a study of blood T cell repertoires in COVID-19. This table comes from immunoSEQ multiplex PCR, and its TCRdb copy is limited to in-frame clones, with some not included. Altogether about 170,000 clones are present, 85% being singletons, with the ten largest covering around 3.2%. The sequenced material came from peripheral blood. The receptors were sampled from a human donor with acute or convalescent COVID-19. The donor label of this sample is uncertain.

This rearrangement joins TRBV7-2 to TRBJ2-6, with D possibly being TRBD1 (5 bases). Germline CDR1 SGHTA, CDR2 FQGNSA. V lost 5 bases and J lost 4, with 12 bases in between. The CDR3 is made up of 15 amino acids. As DNA, the CDR3 is TGTGCCAGCAGCAAACAGGTTGCAGGGGCCAACGTCCTGACTTTC. It translates to CASSKQVAGANVLTF.

The genes are TRBV3-1 (or the pseudogene TRBV3-2) and TRBJ1-6; possible D gene TRBD1, 6 bases. This CDR3 is 19 amino acids long. The V end lost 0 bases, the J end lost 4 bases, and 19 bases lay between the germline ends. CDR1 LGHDT and CDR2 YNNKEL come from the germline V gene (reference sequence). Written as DNA, the CDR3 is TGTGCCAGCAGCCAAGATTGGCAGGGGCGAACCCATTATAATTCACCCCTCCACTTT. This sequence encodes CASSQDWQGRTHYNSPLHF.

A few counts support this clone. This chain connects TRBV19 to TRBJ1-1; D is perhaps TRBD1 (5 bases). This CDR3 is built from 12 residues. Germline V gives CDR1 LNHDA, CDR2 SQIVND (reference sequence). V lost 6 bases to trimming and J lost 7 bases, with 12 bases between them. The CDR3 loop is CASRNRFDEAFF. In DNA, the CDR3 is TGTGCCAGTAGGAACAGGTTTGATGAAGCTTTCTTT. The full variable domain, rest sourced from reference TRBV19 and TRBJ1-1, is DGGITQSPKYLFRKEGQNVTLSCEQNLNHDAMYWYRQDPGQGLRLIYYSQIVNDFQKGDIAEGYSVSREKKESFPLTVTSAQKNPTAFYLCASRNRFDEAFFGQGTRLTVV.

The chain combines TRBV25-1 with TRBJ1-2; no reliable D call. V was trimmed by 8 bases and J by 8 bases, leaving 18 bases between them. The CDR3 has 13 amino acids. CDR1 and CDR2 (germline): MGHDK, SYGVNS. This chain's CDR3 is CASWADTSGGYTF. CDR3 DNA: TGTGCCAGCTGGGCAGACACGTCGGGGGGCTACACCTTC.

The chain is built from TRBV9 and TRBJ1-1; 8 positions agree with TRBD1. The germline CDR1 and CDR2 sequences are SGDLS and YYNGEE. The V and J ends lost 3 bases and 4 bases, in that order; junction bases with no gene match: 2. The CDR3 consists of 13 residues. CDR3 nucleotides: TGTGCCAGCAGCGCAGGACAGGGCACTGAAGCTTTCTTT. Translation gives CASSAGQGTEAFF.

CDR3 bases: TGTGCCATCAGTAATCCTCCGGGACAGGGCGGCACTGAAGCTTTCTTT. Residues: CAISNPPGQGGTEAFF. V gene TRBV10-3 combines with J gene TRBJ1-1; 9 nucleotides line up with TRBD1. Germline-derived CDR1 and CDR2 are ENHRY and SYGVKD. The CDR3 extends over 16 amino acids. The ends lost 5 bases at V and 4 bases at J; junction bases unmatched: 11.

This chain joins TRBV5-1 and TRBJ2-2; no clear D. The V end lost 0 bases, the J end lost 6 bases, and 12 bases lay between the germline ends. This CDR3 contains 15 residues. CDR1 SGHRS and CDR2 YFSETQ come from the germline V gene. The CDR3 loop is CASSLGLAAPGELFF. The CDR3 DNA sequence: TGCGCCAGCAGCTTGGGACTGGCCGCACCCGGGGAGCTGTTTTTT.

The chain employs TRBV5-6 and TRBJ1-2; 7 nucleotides agree with TRBD1. Germline V gene sequence: CDR1 SGHDT, CDR2 YYEEEE. With 3 bases clipped from V and 5 bases from J, the junction kept 10 bases outside the gene matches. The CDR3 spans 15 residues. CDR3 DNA: TGTGCCAGCAGCTCCCCAGGGGGGCGCTTTTATGGCTACACCTTC. Translating gives CASSSPGGRFYGYTF.

The chain uses TRBV6-5 and TRBJ1-2; D not resolved. This CDR3 comprises 13 residues. The V end was cut by 6 bases, the J end by 1 base, with 9 bases between. Per germline, CDR1 MNHEY and CDR2 SVGAGI. CDR3 nucleotides: TGTGCCAGCAGGGTGAGACTTAACTATGGCTACACCTTC. This translates into CASRVRLNYGYTF.

V and J are TRBV5-1 and TRBJ2-6, with a possible D match to TRBD1 (6 bases). CDR1 is SGHRS, CDR2 YFSETQ, per germline. CDR3 length: 16 residues. V was clipped by 0 bases and J by 2 bases, with 9 bases between them. CDR3 region: CASSLATGPGANVLTF. The CDR3 DNA sequence: TGCGCCAGCAGCTTGGCTACAGGGCCTGGGGCCAACGTCCTGACTTTC. Based on the CDR3 plus reference TRBV5-1 and TRBJ2-6, the full variable domain is KAGVTQTPRYLIKTRGQQVTLSCSPISGHRSVSWYQQTPGQGLQFLFEYFSETQRNKGNFPGRFSGRQFSNSRSEMNVSTLELGDSALYLCASSLATGPGANVLTFGAGSRLTVL.

The CDR3 region has the DNA TGTGCCAGCAGCGCCCCCGGAGGGGTTGGGAGCAATCAGCCCCAGCATTTT. Translating gives CASSAPGGVGSNQPQHF. The chain has TRBV7-9 and TRBJ1-5, with TRBD1 as a possible D gene (5 bases). The CDR3 has 17 residues. Trimming removed 5 bases at V and 1 base at J, with 18 bases between. The V gene's germline CDR1 is SEHNR and CDR2 FQNEAQ (reference sequence).

This chain's CDR3 is CASSRLDSTSNYGYTF. CDR3 coding DNA: TGTGCCAGCTCCCGCCTCGACAGCACCTCTAACTATGGCTACACCTTC. The chain employs TRBV18 and TRBJ1-2; the D gene is possibly TRBD1 (5 bases). The V gene's germline CDR1 is KGHSH and CDR2 LQKENI. This CDR3 has 16 amino acids. The ends were cut back, 6 bases at V and 0 bases at J, with 17 bases in the middle.

The chain combines TRBV30 with TRBJ1-5; D unclear. The CDR3 contains 13 residues. V gave up 0 bases and J gave up 5 bases, with 8 bases separating them. Germline CDR1 is GTSNPN and CDR2 is SVGIG (reference sequence). The CDR3 region has the DNA TGTGCCTGGAGTGTAAGCAAATATCAGCCCCAGCATTTT. This encodes CAWSVSKYQPQHF.

The chain is built from TRBV6-5 and TRBJ1-1; a weak D match, TRBD1 (5 bases). This CDR3 contains 15 residues. Germline CDR1 and CDR2: MNHEY and SVGAGI. V was pared by 7 bases and J by 5 bases, with 20 bases between. The CDR3 here is CASISPGARKTEAFF. CDR3 bases: TGTGCCAGCATCTCGCCTGGGGCTAGAAAAACTGAAGCTTTCTTT.

The V gene is TRBV19, the J gene TRBJ1-3, with D perhaps TRBD1 (5 bases). Trimming took 8 bases from V and 0 from J, leaving 14 bases between them. The CDR3 loop spans 15 amino acids. Germline V gene lookup returns CDR1 LNHDA and CDR2 SQIVND (reference sequence). The CDR3, as DNA: TGTGCCAGTCGCAAGGGGTTCTACTCTGGAAACACCATATATTTT. This encodes CASRKGFYSGNTIYF. The full variable domain, in which reference TRBV19 and TRBJ1-3 provide the parts outside the CDR3, is DGGITQSPKYLFRKEGQNVTLSCEQNLNHDAMYWYRQDPGQGLRLIYYSQIVNDFQKGDIAEGYSVSREKKESFPLTVTSAQKNPTAFYLCASRKGFYSGNTIYFGEGSWLTVV.

This rearrangement joins TRBV29-1 to TRBJ1-4, with 7 bases matching TRBD1. J lost 8 bases, V lost 5 bases, and 8 bases had no gene match. The CDR3 length is 13 residues. Germline V gene lookup returns CDR1 SQVTM and CDR2 ANQGSEA. In DNA form, the CDR3 reads TGCAGCGTTTCCAGGGGGATAACCGAAAAACTGTTTTTT. This translates into CSVSRGITEKLFF.

This sequence joins TRBV28 and TRBJ2-7; no definite D call. The CDR3 contains 15 residues. In germline, CDR1 is MDHEN, CDR2 SYDVKM. V was clipped by 6 bases and J by 5 bases, with 20 bases between them. The CDR3 DNA reads TGTGCCAGCAGCATAGGTCTTGGGCGAGTCCACGAGCAGTACTTC. Its translation is CASSIGLGRVHEQYF.

A few counts support this clone. The V gene is TRBV2, the J gene TRBJ1-4, with D possibly TRBD1 on 5 matching bases. Trimming took off 1 base at V and 7 bases at J, with 10 bases between the two ends. In germline, CDR1 is SNHLY, CDR2 FYNNEI. This CDR3 is 14 amino acids long. This CDR3 reads CASSEGRASEKLFF. In DNA, the CDR3 is TGTGCCAGCAGTGAAGGCAGGGCATCTGAAAAACTGTTTTTT.

The chain employs TRBV6-5 and TRBJ1-5; TRBD1 aligns across 7 bases. This CDR3 contains 14 residues. Germline lookup yields CDR1 MNHEY and CDR2 SVGAGI. V dropped 5 bases and J dropped 0; count of bases not matched to a gene: 1. CDR3: CASSRTGSNQPQHF. Written as DNA, the CDR3 is TGTGCCAGCAGTAGGACAGGTAGCAATCAGCCCCAGCATTTT.

This clone has a single count. The chain links TRBV7-9 to TRBJ1-5; no clear D. Trimming took 1 base from V and 7 from J, leaving 5 bases between them. This CDR3 region has 12 residues. Germline V lookup: CDR1 SEHNR, CDR2 FQNEAQ (reference sequence). CDR3 DNA: TGTGCCAGCAGCTTAGGCGGACAGCCCCAGCATTTT. Amino acids: CASSLGGQPQHF.

This clone came up once. The genes are TRBV11-3 and TRBJ2-1; D is possibly TRBD1 (6 bases). Germline V lookup: CDR1 SGHNT, CDR2 YENEEA. The CDR3 spans 13 residues. V dropped 5 bases and J dropped 4 bases, with 9 bases sitting between them. CDR3 in amino acids: CASSPDSYNEQFF. CDR3 coding DNA: TGTGCCAGCAGCCCGGACAGTTACAATGAGCAGTTCTTC. The variable domain in full, completed from reference TRBV11-3 and TRBJ2-1, reads EAGVVQSPRYKIIEKKQPVAFWCNPISGHNTLYWYLQNLGQGPELLIRYENEEAVDDSQLPKDRFSAERLKGVDSTLKIQPAELGDSAVYLCASSPDSYNEQFFGPGTRLTVL.

The rearrangement links TRBV30 to TRBJ2-2; maybe TRBD1 (5 bases). The CDR3 runs to 14 residues. V shed 3 bases and J shed 0 bases, with 8 bases lying between them. Per the germline V gene, CDR1 is GTSNPN and CDR2 is SVGIG (reference sequence). The CDR3 nucleotides read TGTGCCTGGAGACAGGTCGCGAACACCGGGGAGCTGTTTTTT. This translates into CAWRQVANTGELFF.

V and J are TRBV19 and TRBJ2-1, with 11 positions matching TRBD2. The V gene end was trimmed by 3 bases and the J gene end by 7 bases; junction bases not matched to a gene: 8. The CDR3 runs to 16 residues. Germline loops: CDR1 LNHDA, CDR2 SQIVND (reference sequence). The CDR3 sequence: CASSIVAGGPLNEQFF. For the CDR3, the DNA is TGTGCCAGTAGTATCGTAGCGGGGGGGCCTTTGAATGAGCAGTTCTTC.

The chain carries TRBV5-1 and TRBJ2-1; D is perhaps TRBD2 (5 bases). Germline V lookup: CDR1 SGHRS, CDR2 YFSETQ. The V and J ends lost 4 bases and 10 bases respectively, with 21 bases between them. The CDR3 is 15 residues long. This CDR3 reads CASSQESAGLGEQFF. In DNA form, the CDR3 reads TGCGCCAGCAGCCAAGAATCGGCCGGACTTGGCGAGCAGTTCTTC.

The chain carries TRBV19 and TRBJ1-4, with D perhaps matching TRBD1 (6 bases). V shed 3 bases and J shed 8 bases, with 22 bases lying between them. From germline, CDR1 is LNHDA and CDR2 SQIVND (reference sequence). The CDR3 consists of 17 residues. CDR3 sequence (DNA): TGTGCCAGTAGTATTTCAGCCCCAGGGGCATTAATGGAAAAACTGTTTTTT. This sequence encodes CASSISAPGALMEKLFF.

The gene calls are TRBV11-2 and TRBJ1-3; D is unclear. The CDR3 spans 14 residues. Germline CDR1 SGHAT, CDR2 FQNNGV. V lost 5 bases and J 4 bases, leaving 12 bases between the germline ends. The CDR3, as DNA: TGTGCCAGCAGCCCCCAATCGGGGGGAAACACCATATATTTT. This translates into CASSPQSGGNTIYF.

This clone was picked up one time. CDR3 bases: TGTGCCAGCAGTCACCGACAGGGATTCTCCTACGAGCAGTACTTC. This codes for CASSHRQGFSYEQYF. V usage is TRBV3-1 (or the pseudogene TRBV3-2) and J usage is TRBJ2-7; TRBD1 matches at 7 bases. This CDR3 region has 15 residues. Unmatched junction bases numbered 8, after V lost 6 bases and J lost 0 bases. The V gene's germline CDR1 is LGHDT and CDR2 YNNKEL (reference sequence).

The CDR3 protein is CASSTGLAGASSYEQYF. The CDR3 region has the DNA TGTGCCAGCAGCACCGGACTAGCGGGGGCCTCCTCCTACGAGCAGTACTTC. The rearrangement uses TRBV5-4 and TRBJ2-7; 13 bases agree with TRBD2. The germline V gene encodes CDR1 SGHNT and CDR2 YYREEE (reference sequence). The CDR3 is made up of 17 amino acids. V was pared by 4 bases and J by 0 bases, with 7 bases of the junction left unmatched.

V is TRBV30 and J is TRBJ2-1, with a tentative D call TRBD1 (5 bases). The CDR3 is 15 amino acids. CDR1 is GTSNPN and CDR2 is SVGIG in the germline V gene (reference sequence). Trimming shortened V by 1 base and J by 2 bases, and 12 bases separated the two germline ends. Here the CDR3 DNA reads TGTGCCTGGAGTGGAGGACATCAGACCTACAATGAGCAGTTCTTC. This translates into CAWSGGHQTYNEQFF.